Each of the 2 T cell receptor beta chains below was sequenced from the same sample in a study of blood T cell repertoires in COVID-19. Repertoires were generated with immunoSEQ multiplex PCR, while TCRdb's copy carries only in-frame clones and drops some. The sample has hundreds of thousands of clones; about 88% are singletons. Material for sequencing was PBMCs or T cells enriched from blood (not recorded which). These receptor sequences come from a man aged 55 to 70 who had recovered from COVID-19.

This clone was detected a few times. This sequence joins TRBV19 and TRBJ1-4, with TRBD1 matching 7 bases. The CDR3 loop spans 14 amino acids. CDR1 and CDR2 (germline): LNHDA, SQIVND (reference sequence). J lost 2 bases, V lost 6 bases, and 3 bases had no gene match. The CDR3 DNA follows: TGTGCCAGTAGAGTGACAGGGACTAATGAAAAACTGTTTTTT. This codes for CASRVTGTNEKLFF.

This chain links TRBV11-3 with TRBJ2-1; 12 bases line up with TRBD2. Unmatched junction bases numbered 4, after V lost 6 bases and J lost 7 bases. The CDR3 extends over 14 amino acids. The germline gives CDR1 SGHNT, CDR2 YENEEA. The CDR3 reads CASSRLAGVNEQFF. The CDR3 nucleotides are TGTGCCAGCAGTCGACTAGCGGGAGTGAATGAGCAGTTCTTC.